The source of this T cell receptor (beta chain) is a study of CD8 T cells in Susac syndrome. The wider study: Patients with Susac syndrome were, at the time of blood collection, therapy-naive, maintained on corticosteroids, or maintained on intravenous immunoglobulin alone.

Roughly 0.45 to 1 ug RNA was reverse transcribed with random hexamers. Across 54 Vbeta and 13 Jbeta, immunoSEQ multiplex PCR amplified TCR beta CDR3. Using its own MiXCR run on the immunoSEQ multiplex PCR reads, TCRdb lists one record per CDR3 protein. The sample includes 170,000 or so distinct CDR3 sequences, roughly 92% of them seen just once. The CDR3 sequence is 15 residues long. Germline CDR1 reads LGHNA; CDR2 reads YNFKEQ. Between the trimmed V and J ends, which lost 1 base and 5 bases, there was a span of 15 bases. The material sequenced was CD4+ T cells from PBMCs. The rearrangement links TRBV4-2 to TRBJ2-7; D is possibly TRBD2 (5 bases). The sequence was obtained from a human donor with Susac syndrome. CDR3 sequence: CASSQVYASADEQYF. In nucleotides, the CDR3 is TGTGCCAGCAGCCAAGTGTATGCCTCAGCGGACGAGCAGTACTTC.